The entry below describes one T cell receptor (beta chain). Its antigen is not identified. Four subsets defined by CD45RA and CD27 were sorted after CD3, CD4, CD8 and live/dead staining. These data are taken from a study of naive and memory T cell subsets. Both TRBC1 and TRBC2 were covered by a beta constant-region primer of two equimolar oligonucleotides. Four rounds of PCR amplified the ligated cDNA using nested alpha and beta constant-region primers plus SP2. TCRdb re-called the UMI-ligation and nested PCR reads with MiXCR, one entry per CDR3 protein. The top ten hold 0.6% to 0.7% of the sample, which has under 150,000 distinct CDR3 sequences, approximately 21% seen once. V was pared by 3 bases and J by 3 bases, with 10 bases between. The CDR3 is made up of 14 amino acids. The germline V gene has CDR1 SGDLS and CDR2 YYNGEE. Study results and limitations: Naive repertoires, especially CD8, held a few larger clonotypes, possibly memory cells re-expressing CD45RA.

The V call is TRBV9, the J call TRBJ2-1; D might be TRBD2 (6 bases). Sequencing used naive CD8+ T cells from blood. This sequence was found in a human donor in good health. The CDR3 DNA reads as TGTGCCAGCAGCGAGTGGGGAGGCTACAATGAGCAGTTCTTC. Its translation: CASSEWGGYNEQFF.